This is a list of T cell receptor beta chains from one sample in a study of shared clonotypes between healthy human individuals. Profiled with immunoSEQ multiplex PCR; TCRdb holds only in-frame clones, not every one. The repertoire holds about half a million clones, with roughly 83% as singletons. The sample was PBMCs. The receptors derive from a woman aged 40 to 50 in good health. Some clones in this sample may be carry-over from other donors' samples. CDR3s include the opening cysteine and the closing phenylalanine or tryptophan. The D gene is left open where the match is weak. Rows give clone size only sometimes, using once, few, many, or a class for an expanded clone.

d_call,clone_size,j_call,v_call,cdr3_nt,cdr3_aa
TRBD1,once,TRBJ1-2,TRBV7-3,TGTGCCAGCCACAAAAAGGGGGCAAGGTATGGCTACACCTTC,CASHKKGARYGYTF
NA,NA,TRBJ2-7,TRBV30,TGTGCCTGGAGCCCCCCTTTTTCTACCCCCGAGCAGTACTTC,CAWSPPFSTPEQYF
TRBD2,NA,TRBJ2-1,TRBV18,TGTGCCAGCTCACTGGGAATGCTGCGGGAGGTTCACAATGAGCAGTTCTTC,CASSLGMLREVHNEQFF
TRBD2,NA,TRBJ2-1,TRBV9,TGTGCCAGCAGTAGACTAGCGTCTTACAATGAGCAGTTCTTC,CASSRLASYNEQFF
TRBD1,NA,TRBJ1-2,TRBV7-2,TGTGCCAGCAGCGTTTCCTTACAGGGGGGCTACACCTTC,CASSVSLQGGYTF
NA,NA,TRBJ1-1,TRBV14,TGTGCCAGCAGCCAAGATCGAAGCACCACTGAAGCTTTCTTT,CASSQDRSTTEAFF
TRBD2,NA,TRBJ2-1,TRBV11-2,TGTGCCAGCAGCTTAGATCGGTCTAGCGGGAGGGACAATGAGCAGTTCTTC,CASSLDRSSGRDNEQFF
NA,NA,TRBJ2-7,TRBV30,TGTGCCTGGAGTGGAAGCTACGAGCAGTACTTC,CAWSGSYEQYF
NA,NA,TRBJ1-1,TRBV7-9,TGTGCCAGCAGCTTAGGAACGGTTGACACTGAAGCTTTCTTT,CASSLGTVDTEAFF
NA,few,TRBJ1-1,TRBV30,TGTGCCTGGACCCACGGGGGGGCGACGAGTTTCTTT,CAWTHGGATSFF
TRBD2,NA,TRBJ2-7,TRBV5-8,TGTGCCAGCAGCTTGGCAAAGGCGGGAGGGCGTAGGTACGAGCAGTACTTC,CASSLAKAGGRRYEQYF
NA,once,TRBJ1-1,TRBV10-3,TGTGCCATCAGCCAGAGGACGAACACTGAAGCTTTCTTT,CAISQRTNTEAFF
TRBD1,NA,TRBJ2-3,TRBV7-6,TGTGCCAGCAGATTGACAGGGACAGATACGCAGTATTTT,CASRLTGTDTQYF
TRBD1,NA,TRBJ1-1,TRBV10-1,TGCGCCAGCAGCGACAGGGCGAACACTGAAGCTTTCTTT,CASSDRANTEAFF
NA,NA,TRBJ2-5,TRBV5-1,TGCGCCAGCAGCTTGGAGGTCAGGGGGGGACGAGAGACCCAGTACTTC,CASSLEVRGGRETQYF
TRBD2,NA,TRBJ2-1,TRBV28,TGTGCCAGCAGTTTATCGGCGGGAGGGAGAAATGAGCAGTTCTTC,CASSLSAGGRNEQFF
NA,NA,TRBJ1-5,TRBV5-5,TGTGCCAGCAGCTTGGGGATTGGCCGCGGGAATCAGCCCCAGCATTTT,CASSLGIGRGNQPQHF
TRBD1,NA,TRBJ1-1,TRBV6-5,TGTGCCAGCAGACCGGACAGGGAAGGTGGCACTGAAGCTTTCTTT,CASRPDREGGTEAFF
TRBD1,NA,TRBJ2-3,TRBV29-1,TGCAGCGTCGACAGGGACAGGGGAGATCGTACGCAGTATTTT,CSVDRDRGDRTQYF
TRBD1,few,TRBJ2-6,TRBV6-1,TGTGCCGGAACAGGGGGTGGGTCTGGGGCCAACGTCCTGACTTTC,CAGTGGGSGANVLTF
TRBD1,NA,TRBJ1-2,TRBV28,TGTGCCAGCAGTTTACCCGGACAGGGGGAACCTAACTATGGCTACACCTTC,CASSLPGQGEPNYGYTF
TRBD1,NA,TRBJ1-4,TRBV19,TGTGCCAGTAGTATTCGAAGGGGGCTTGAAAAACTGTTTTTT,CASSIRRGLEKLFF
NA,NA,TRBJ2-1,TRBV7-9,TGTGCCAGCAGAACGGAAAACAGCTTCGGAAATGAGCAGTTCTTC,CASRTENSFGNEQFF
TRBD2,NA,TRBJ2-1,TRBV28,TGTGCCAGCAGTCCGCCGGGACTAGCGGGACCTAATGAGCAGTTCTTC,CASSPPGLAGPNEQFF
NA,NA,TRBJ2-3,TRBV19,TGTGCCAGTAGTATAGTGGAGGCAGGGTGGACAGATACGCAGTATTTT,CASSIVEAGWTDTQYF
NA,NA,TRBJ1-3,TRBV16,TGTGCCAGCAGCCAACAGGGAGGCATAAGCTCTGGAAACACCATATATTTT,CASSQQGGISSGNTIYF
TRBD1,NA,TRBJ2-7,TRBV18,TGTGCCAGCTCATCGGGACAGGGGGCAGGCATGGGATACGAGCAGTACTTC,CASSSGQGAGMGYEQYF
NA,few,TRBJ2-1,TRBV9,TGTGCCAGCAGCGTAGTGGAGGTCGGCTCCTACAATGAGCAGTTCTTC,CASSVVEVGSYNEQFF
NA,NA,TRBJ2-7,TRBV27,TGTGCCAGCAGTTTAAGCTGGAGGAGCTCCTACGAGCAGTACTTC,CASSLSWRSSYEQYF
TRBD1,NA,TRBJ1-1,TRBV29-1,TGCAGCGTTGAGTACAGGGGAAACACTGAAGCTTTCTTT,CSVEYRGNTEAFF
NA,once,TRBJ2-5,TRBV11-2,TGTGCCAGCAGCTTACAGGACCCTCAAGAGACCCAGTACTTC,CASSLQDPQETQYF
NA,NA,TRBJ1-1,TRBV6-5,TGTGCCAGCAGTTACGAGAGGACGGGGAACACTGAAGCTTTCTTT,CASSYERTGNTEAFF
NA,NA,TRBJ2-2,TRBV19,TGTGCCAGTAGTATCCTCAGGGACACCGGGGAGCTGTTTTTT,CASSILRDTGELFF
NA,NA,TRBJ2-5,TRBV9,TGTGCCAGCAGCCGCGTTGGGTTCGGGGAGACCCAGTACTTC,CASSRVGFGETQYF
TRBD1,NA,TRBJ1-1,TRBV30,TGTGCCTGGAGCGAAAAGACAGGGGTCCCTGAAGCTTTCTTT,CAWSEKTGVPEAFF
NA,NA,TRBJ2-2,TRBV19,TGTGCCAGTAGTACCCGGACAGTCACCGGGGAGCTGTTTTTT,CASSTRTVTGELFF
NA,NA,TRBJ1-1,TRBV6-5,TGTGCCAGCAGTAGGGGGGGGGCCTCTGAAGCTTTCTTT,CASSRGGASEAFF
TRBD1,NA,TRBJ1-4,TRBV5-8,TGTGCCAGCAGCTTGCACCGGGACAGGGGAGGATTAACTAATGAAAAACTGTTTTTT,CASSLHRDRGGLTNEKLFF
TRBD2,NA,TRBJ2-7,TRBV2,TGTGCCAGCAGTGAAGGGGGACTAGCGGGAGCCGAGCAGTACTTC,CASSEGGLAGAEQYF
TRBD1,NA,TRBJ1-5,TRBV5-1,TGCGCCAGCAGCCCGGGACAGGGGGCCAATCAGCCCCAGCATTTT,CASSPGQGANQPQHF